These 29 T cell receptor beta chains originate from one sample sequenced in a study of control samples from healthy donors and cancer patients (TCRdb year 2020). The protocol used for the library was the immunoSEQ multiplex PCR assay. Sourced from immuneACCESS, this table was stored by TCRdb with only in-frame sequences that have V and J called. A share of the clones is absent; for the studies checked, an unresolved V gene accounts for under half, and the remainder has no known explanation. A total of some 87,000 clones appear in this sample, approximately 82% of them only once. About 9.9% of the sample lies in the top ten. Sequenced sample: PBMCs. These receptors came from a man in his sixties with head and neck cancer.

CDR3 sequence reads: CASSKGFYGFGSPLHF. In DNA form, the CDR3 reads TGTGCCAGCAGCAAAGGATTTTATGGATTCGGTTCACCCCTCCACTTT. The chain is built from TRBV21-1 and TRBJ1-6. TRBV21-1 is assigned pseudogene status. The CDR3 covers 16 residues.

This clone appeared a few times. The gene calls are TRBV2 and TRBJ1-3; D is unclear. Trimming shortened V by 7 bases and J by 4 bases, and 11 bases separated the two germline ends. Germline V gene data show CDR1 as SNHLY and CDR2 as FYNNEI. The CDR3 totals 13 residues. CDR3 residues: CASTAANGNTIYF. The CDR3, as DNA: TGTGCCAGCACGGCAGCAAACGGAAACACCATATATTTT.

The V and J genes are TRBV2 and TRBJ2-2; D unresolved. V dropped 7 bases and J dropped 3 bases, with 9 bases sitting between them. Looked up from germline, CDR1 is SNHLY and CDR2 is FYNNEI. This CDR3 is built from 13 residues. CDR3 coding DNA: TGTGCCAGCATGCTCCTACACACCGGGGAGCTGTTTTTT. The encoded protein is CASMLLHTGELFF.

The rearrangement joins TRBV3-1 (or the pseudogene TRBV3-2) to TRBJ1-4; 7 nucleotides align to TRBD1. V trimming: 8 bases; J trimming: 5 bases; junction bases outside the gene matches: 8. CDR1 is LGHDT, CDR2 YNNKEL, per germline (reference sequence). This CDR3 has 14 residues. Written as DNA, the CDR3 is TGTGCCAGCTCAAACAGGGGACGGAATGAAAAACTGTTTTTT. It encodes CASSNRGRNEKLFF.

The CDR3 is CASSFRVRAIPVQTQYF. In DNA, the CDR3 is TGTGCCAGCAGTTTTCGGGTTCGGGCAATTCCTGTCCAGACCCAGTACTTC. V usage is TRBV28 and J usage is TRBJ2-5; D ambiguous. Trimming cost V 3 bases and J 6 bases, with 23 bases left between them. The CDR3 covers 17 residues. The germline gives CDR1 MDHEN, CDR2 SYDVKM.

The CDR3 DNA reads as TGTGCCAGCAGCGTGGGATTAGTGGGGAAGAGGAACGAAAACACCATATATTTT. Encoded protein: CASSVGLVGKRNENTIYF. V is TRBV7-9 and J is TRBJ1-3; no firm D call. The CDR3 has 18 residues. Trimming shortened V by 5 bases and J by 6 bases, and 26 bases separated the two germline ends. Germline CDR1 SEHNR, CDR2 FQNEAQ (reference sequence).

The V gene is TRBV11-3, the J gene TRBJ2-1; possibly TRBD2 for D (5 bases). The CDR3 contains 14 residues. Germline-derived CDR1 and CDR2 are SGHNT and YENEEA. The V gene lost 5 bases and the J gene lost 7 bases, with 15 bases spanning the gap. CDR3 loop: CASSQPGRQNEQFF. CDR3 bases: TGTGCCAGCAGCCAACCGGGAAGACAAAATGAGCAGTTCTTC.

The CDR3 sequence: CASRSPRTEAFF. CDR3 coding DNA: TGTGCCAGCCGCAGCCCACGCACTGAAGCTTTCTTT. This rearrangement joins TRBV7-9 to TRBJ1-1; D uncertain. The germline CDR1 and CDR2 sequences are SEHNR and FQNEAQ (reference sequence). The ends were cut back, 8 bases at V and 4 bases at J, with 11 bases in the middle. The CDR3 runs to 12 residues. Together with reference TRBV7-9 and TRBJ1-1, the CDR3 gives the full variable domain: DTGVSQNPRHKITKRGQNVTFRCDPISEHNRLYWYRQTLGQGPEFLTYFQNEAQLEKSRLLSDRFSAERPKGSFSTLEIQRTEQGDSAMYLCASRSPRTEAFFGQGTRLTVV.

This sequence joins TRBV6-2 or TRBV6-3 and TRBJ2-5, with D possibly being TRBD1 (5 bases). Trimming pared 5 bases from V and 5 bases from J, leaving 18 bases between. Germline V CDR1 and CDR2: MNHEY, SVGEGT. The CDR3 covers 15 residues. The CDR3 nucleotides are TGTGCCAGCAGTCGTCCGGGCCTATCAGGGGAGACCCAGTACTTC. This translates into CASSRPGLSGETQYF.

The chain uses TRBV30 and TRBJ1-1, with D uncertain. Germline CDR1 reads GTSNPN; CDR2 reads SVGIG (reference sequence). The CDR3 contains 14 residues. V shed 7 bases and J shed 1 base, with 16 bases lying between them. CDR3 residues: CAFSNLSPNTEAFF. In DNA form, the CDR3 reads TGTGCCTTCTCAAACCTTTCACCGAACACTGAAGCTTTCTTT.

This clone showed up just a few times. The chain recombines TRBV2 with TRBJ2-5, with D possibly matching TRBD1 (6 bases). Trimming left V 2 bases short and J 2 bases short, with 9 bases between. The germline V gene encodes CDR1 SNHLY and CDR2 FYNNEI. This CDR3 has 14 amino acids. CDR3 amino acids: CASSERGWQETQYF. Written as DNA, the CDR3 is TGTGCCAGCAGTGAAAGGGGGTGGCAAGAGACCCAGTACTTC.

This clone was observed a handful of times. The rearrangement uses TRBV4-1 and TRBJ2-5; 7 nucleotides agree with TRBD2. The CDR3 length is 17 residues. The V and J ends lost 1 base and 5 bases, in that order; junction bases with no gene match: 13. Germline CDR1 reads MGHRA; CDR2 reads YSYEKL. The CDR3 here is CASSQANPGGSRETQYF. CDR3 coding DNA: TGCGCCAGCAGCCAAGCTAATCCCGGGGGGTCGAGGGAGACCCAGTACTTC.

This sequence joins TRBV9 and TRBJ2-1, with D possibly TRBD2 on 5 matching bases. V lost 0 bases and J 9 bases, leaving 10 bases between the germline ends. This CDR3 region has 13 residues. CDR1 is SGDLS, CDR2 YYNGEE, per germline. CDR3 region: CASSVELVGEQFF. The CDR3 DNA reads as TGTGCCAGCAGCGTAGAACTAGTTGGTGAGCAGTTCTTC.

The chain uses TRBV6-5 and TRBJ1-3; D ambiguous. The CDR3 runs 14 residues. V was cut by 8 bases and J by 0 bases, with 11 bases left in between. Germline lookup yields CDR1 MNHEY and CDR2 SVGAGI. The CDR3 sequence is CASYRFASGNTIYF. CDR3 DNA: TGTGCCAGCTACCGGTTCGCCTCTGGAAACACCATATATTTT.

The chain links TRBV29-1 to TRBJ1-1; D unresolved. Germline CDR1 SQVTM, CDR2 ANQGSEA. This CDR3 is built from 13 residues. Deletions cut 4 bases from V and 1 base from J, with 10 bases between. Here the CDR3 reads CSVGRLPNTEAFF. CDR3 bases: TGCAGCGTTGGCCGACTTCCGAACACTGAAGCTTTCTTT.

This clone was detected once. The V gene is TRBV7-2, the J gene TRBJ2-2; either TRBD1 or TRBD2 may fit D (5 bases each). Germline values: CDR1 SGHTA, CDR2 FQGNSA. Trimming shortened V by 5 bases and J by 5 bases, and 18 bases separated the two germline ends. CDR3 length: 16 amino acids. The CDR3 nucleotides are TGTGCCAGCAGCGACCCGAGGGGCGCACGGACCGGGGAGCTGTTTTTT. The encoded protein is CASSDPRGARTGELFF. Using reference TRBV7-2 and TRBJ2-2 for the parts outside the CDR3, the full variable domain is GAGVSQSPSNKVTEKGKDVELRCDPISGHTALYWYRQSLGQGLEFLIYFQGNSAPDKSGLPSDRFSAERTGGSVSTLTIQRTQQEDSAVYLCASSDPRGARTGELFFGEGSRLTVL.

This clone showed up just a few times. The sample carries other DNA sequences with the same CDR3. The V gene is TRBV28, the J gene TRBJ2-1; D unresolved. V dropped 2 bases and J dropped 9 bases, with 5 bases sitting between them. This CDR3 is 11 amino acids long. In germline, CDR1 is MDHEN, CDR2 SYDVKM. The CDR3: CASSLSREQFF. The CDR3 bases are TGTGCCAGCAGTTTAAGCCGTGAGCAGTTCTTC. Drawing the rest from reference TRBV28 and TRBJ2-1, the complete variable domain is DVKVTQSSRYLVKRTGEKVFLECVQDMDHENMFWYRQDPGLGLRLIYFSYDVKMKEKGDIPEGYSVSREKKERFSLILESASTNQTSMYLCASSLSREQFFGPGTRLTVL.

This clone was detected only once. This chain connects TRBV30 to TRBJ1-4; unclear D gene. This CDR3 spans 13 amino acids. The germline V gene has CDR1 GTSNPN and CDR2 SVGIG (reference sequence). The V end was cut by 7 bases, the J end by 7 bases, with 16 bases between. The CDR3 spells CAFEAYRAEKLFF. The CDR3, as DNA: TGTGCCTTTGAAGCATACAGAGCTGAAAAACTGTTTTTT.

The chain employs TRBV10-3 and TRBJ2-5, with 13 bases lining up with TRBD2. In germline, CDR1 is ENHRY, CDR2 SYGVKD. The junction had 17 bases not matched to a gene; V was cut back by 5 bases and J by 5 bases. The CDR3 spans 19 residues. The CDR3 loop reads CAISQWGTGLAGTGETQYF. In DNA form, the CDR3 reads TGTGCCATCAGTCAATGGGGCACGGGACTAGCGGGAACGGGTGAGACCCAGTACTTC.

The rearrangement uses TRBV7-2 and TRBJ2-5; 12 bases map to TRBD2. J gave up 4 bases and V 5 bases, and 17 bases lay outside the gene matches. Germline loops: CDR1 SGHTA, CDR2 FQGNSA. CDR3 length: 19 amino acids. The CDR3 here is CASSQIRLAGVGKGETQYF. The CDR3 nucleotides read TGTGCCAGCAGCCAGATTAGACTAGCGGGAGTCGGTAAGGGAGAGACCCAGTACTTC. The entire variable domain, with the rest obtained from reference TRBV7-2 and TRBJ2-5, is as follows: GAGVSQSPSNKVTEKGKDVELRCDPISGHTALYWYRQSLGQGLEFLIYFQGNSAPDKSGLPSDRFSAERTGGSVSTLTIQRTQQEDSAVYLCASSQIRLAGVGKGETQYFGPGTRLLVL.

This chain connects TRBV12-3 or TRBV12-4 to TRBJ1-3; D is unresolved. The CDR3 sequence is 13 residues long. The ends were cut back, 3 bases at V and 0 bases at J, with 3 bases in the middle. Written as DNA, the CDR3 is TGTGCCAGCAGTTTTTCCTCTGGAAACACCATATATTTT. It specifies CASSFSSGNTIYF.

This chain links TRBV7-9 with TRBJ2-2, with D perhaps assigned TRBD1 or TRBD2 (5 bases each). Germline CDR1 SEHNR, CDR2 FQNEAQ (reference sequence). There are 16 residues in the CDR3. Trimming cost V 5 bases and J 6 bases, with 19 bases left between them. DNA for the CDR3: TGTGCCAGCAGCCCCCGTGGGGGAATGGTGTCCGGGGAGCTGTTTTTT. It is translated as CASSPRGGMVSGELFF. The full variable domain, with the rest looked up from reference TRBV7-9 and TRBJ2-2, is DTGVSQNPRHKITKRGQNVTFRCDPISEHNRLYWYRQTLGQGPEFLTYFQNEAQLEKSRLLSDRFSAERPKGSFSTLEIQRTEQGDSAMYLCASSPRGGMVSGELFFGEGSRLTVL.

The table lists this clone with a count of one. This sequence joins TRBV28 and TRBJ1-5; D ambiguous. V lost 2 bases and J lost 7, with 12 bases in between. This CDR3 is built from 14 residues. The germline gives CDR1 MDHEN, CDR2 SYDVKM. CDR3 DNA: TGTGCCAGCAGTTTAATTCAGGCGGGACAGCCCCAGCATTTT. Amino acids: CASSLIQAGQPQHF.

V and J are TRBV9 and TRBJ2-7, with D possibly TRBD1 on 6 matching bases. The V end was cut by 2 bases, the J end by 10 bases, with 19 bases between. CDR3 length: 14 residues. Per the germline V gene, CDR1 is SGDLS and CDR2 is YYNGEE. CDR3 residues: CASSVAGTPEDQYF. The CDR3 bases are TGTGCCAGCAGCGTGGCCGGGACACCGGAGGACCAGTACTTC. Supplemented by reference TRBV9 and TRBJ2-7, the full variable domain reads DSGVTQTPKHLITATGQRVTLRCSPRSGDLSVYWYQQSLDQGLQFLIQYYNGEERAKGNILERFSAQQFPDLHSELNLSSLELGDSALYFCASSVAGTPEDQYFGPGTRLTVT.

The sample holds a few counts of this clone. The J gene is TRBJ2-1, the V gene TRBV6-1, with D perhaps matching TRBD2 (5 bases). The V end was cut by 3 bases, the J end by 10 bases, with 22 bases between. There are 16 residues in the CDR3. In germline, CDR1 is MNHNS, CDR2 SASEGT. The CDR3 DNA sequence: TGTGCCAGCAGTGATCGAGTCGGACCGGGAATATTGGAGCAGTTCTTC. It yields the protein CASSDRVGPGILEQFF.

The chain carries TRBV12-3 or TRBV12-4 and TRBJ1-5; no firm D call. Between the trimmed V and J ends, which lost 3 bases and 2 bases, there was a span of 5 bases. This CDR3 is 13 amino acids long. This CDR3 reads CASSLFGNQPQHF. The CDR3 nucleotides read TGTGCCAGCAGTTTGTTTGGCAATCAGCCCCAGCATTTT.

The V gene is TRBV5-5, the J gene TRBJ2-7, with TRBD1 identical over 10 bases. In germline, CDR1 is SGHKS, CDR2 YYEKEE (reference sequence). The CDR3 totals 14 residues. Trimming cost V 5 bases and J 2 bases; bases outside gene matches: 4. CDR3 amino acids: CASSPDRGAYEQYF. CDR3 nucleotide sequence: TGTGCCAGCAGTCCGGACAGGGGGGCCTACGAGCAGTACTTC.

The chain is built from TRBV28 and TRBJ2-3, with TRBD2 as a possible D gene (6 bases). This CDR3 is built from 13 residues. Germline assignment: CDR1 MDHEN and CDR2 SYDVKM. V shed 2 bases and J shed 6 bases, with 9 bases lying between them. The CDR3 sequence is CASSLGGLDTQYF. CDR3 nucleotide sequence: TGTGCCAGCAGTTTAGGGGGACTCGATACGCAGTATTTT.

The chain carries TRBV19 and TRBJ2-2; 9 bases agree with TRBD1. Trimming took 4 bases from V and 7 from J; bases not matched to a gene: 4. Germline V gene data show CDR1 as LNHDA and CDR2 as SQIVND (reference sequence). The CDR3 has 14 residues. DNA of the CDR3: TGTGCCAGTAGTACACAGGGGGCTGGCGGGGAGCTGTTTTTT. Its translation is CASSTQGAGGELFF.